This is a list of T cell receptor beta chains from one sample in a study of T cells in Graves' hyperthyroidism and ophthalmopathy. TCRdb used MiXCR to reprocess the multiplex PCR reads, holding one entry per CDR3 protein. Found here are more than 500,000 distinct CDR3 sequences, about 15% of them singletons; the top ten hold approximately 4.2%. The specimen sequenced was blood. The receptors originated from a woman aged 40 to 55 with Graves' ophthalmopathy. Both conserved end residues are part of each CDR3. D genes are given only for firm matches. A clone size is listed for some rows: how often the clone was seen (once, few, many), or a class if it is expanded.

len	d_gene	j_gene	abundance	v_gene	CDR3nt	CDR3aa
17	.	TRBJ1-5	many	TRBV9	TGTGCCAGCAGCGTAGTACAGGGCAATTATAGCAATCAGCCCCAGCATTTT	CASSVVQGNYSNQPQHF
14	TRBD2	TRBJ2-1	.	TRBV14	TGTGCCAGCAGCCCCGGGACTACCTTCGATGAGCAGTTCTTC	CASSPGTTFDEQFF
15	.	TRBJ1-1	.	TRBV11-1	TGTGCCAGCAGCTTAGTTTCCGGGGGCTACACTGAAGCTTTCTTT	CASSLVSGGYTEAFF
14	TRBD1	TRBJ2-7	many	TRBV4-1	TGCGCCAGCAGTCACCCCGGGACAGGCTACGAGCAGTACTTC	CASSHPGTGYEQYF
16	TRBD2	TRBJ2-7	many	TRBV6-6	TGTGCCAGCAGTTCAGGGACTAGCGGGAACGTCTACGAGCAGTACTTC	CASSSGTSGNVYEQYF
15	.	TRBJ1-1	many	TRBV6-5	TGTGCCAGCCCGAAGGGCTCAGTCATGAACACTGAAGCTTTCTTT	CASPKGSVMNTEAFF
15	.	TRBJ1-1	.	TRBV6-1	TGTGCCAGTTCGGGGGGAGGGAGCGAAGGCACTGAAGCTTTCTTT	CASSGGGSEGTEAFF
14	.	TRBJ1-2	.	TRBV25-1	TGTGCCAGCAGTGACCCGGGACGTAGCTATGGCTACACCTTC	CASSDPGRSYGYTF
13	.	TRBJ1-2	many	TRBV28	TGTGCCAGCAGTCCGGCGGGACTCGGCGGCTACACCTTC	CASSPAGLGGYTF
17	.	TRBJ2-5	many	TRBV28	TGTGCCAGCAGCCCAGGACCCACGGGACGCGTCGGGGAGACCCAGTACTTC	CASSPGPTGRVGETQYF
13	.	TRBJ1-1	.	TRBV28	TGTGCCAGCAGTCCCGCCTTGCAATTGGGAGCTTTCTTT	CASSPALQLGAFF
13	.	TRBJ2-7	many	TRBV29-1	TGCAGCGTTGTGACGGCCAATAGGAACGAGCAGTACTTC	CSVVTANRNEQYF
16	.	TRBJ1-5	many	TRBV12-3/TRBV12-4	TGTGCCAGCAGTTTTAGGGCAGGAGGTAGCAATCAGCCCCAGCATTTT	CASSFRAGGSNQPQHF
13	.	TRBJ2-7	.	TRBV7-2	TGTGCCAGCAGCTCACCCCCCGTTTACGAGCAGTACTTC	CASSSPPVYEQYF